This T cell receptor (beta chain) appears in the sequencing data of a study of cytomegalovirus exposure and HLA in healthy donors. On the study more broadly: Among roughly 180 million T cells, an earlier analysis found about 110 million unique TCR beta sequences.

Vbeta (60) and Jbeta (13) primers were used in the PCR. The method was immunoSEQ multiplex PCR; TCRdb's version includes in-frame clones alone and lacks a portion of them. The listing records around 140,000 clones. The CDR3 loop spans 16 amino acids. Germline loops: CDR1 SGHDT, CDR2 YYEEEE. J gave up 10 bases and V 5 bases, and 11 bases lay outside the gene matches. Concerning this clone: Its specificity is unknown.

General study results and limits: Association of a missense DCLRE1C variant with TCR beta V- and J-gene trimming was reported in a later analysis.

This rearrangement joins TRBV5-6 to TRBJ1-6; 11 nucleotides line up with TRBD1. The origin of this receptor is a young woman in good health and CMV-seronegative. The specimen sequenced was PBMCs. The CDR3 coding sequence is TGTGCCAGCAGTTTTGGGACAGGGGGTCGAATATCACCCCTCCACTTT. It encodes CASSFGTGGRISPLHF.